One and the same sample provided the 17 T cell receptor beta chains below, sequenced in a study of cytomegalovirus exposure and HLA in healthy donors. The primer mix had 60 Vbeta and 13 Jbeta primers. The protocol was immunoSEQ multiplex PCR, while the TCRdb copy is restricted to in-frame clones and leaves out a portion. The sample shows about 180,000 clones, over 75% of them seen only once. Sequenced: PBMCs. These receptor sequences come from a woman aged 45 to 65 in good health and CMV-seronegative.

The chain uses TRBV28 and TRBJ1-2, with a weak D call TRBD1 (6 bases). CDR1 is MDHEN, CDR2 SYDVKM, per germline. This CDR3 has 13 amino acids. Trimming stripped 6 bases from V and 5 bases from J, with 13 bases between. The CDR3 nucleotides are TGTGCCAGCAGGATACCAGGGGTTTATGGCTACACCTTC. The encoded protein is CASRIPGVYGYTF.

CDR3 DNA sequence: TGTGCCAGCAGTTACTCTGAAACAGGTTACTACGAGCAGTACTTC. Translating it yields CASSYSETGYYEQYF. The J gene is TRBJ2-7, the V gene TRBV6-6, with a tentative D call TRBD1 (5 bases). The V end was cut by 0 bases, the J end by 3 bases, with 12 bases between. The CDR3 sequence is 15 residues long. The germline V gene has CDR1 MNHNY and CDR2 SVGAGI (reference sequence).

The V call is TRBV19, the J call TRBJ1-1; D possibly corresponds to TRBD1 (6 bases). V was clipped by 6 bases and J by 7 bases, with 21 bases between them. The CDR3 is 15 residues long. The V gene's germline CDR1 is LNHDA and CDR2 SQIVND (reference sequence). The CDR3 region is CASRSGSGRGGEAFF. The DNA of the CDR3 is TGTGCCAGTAGATCTGGGTCGGGTAGAGGGGGTGAAGCTTTCTTT.

V gene TRBV15 combines with J gene TRBJ1-1; TRBD1 matches at 10 bases. The trim removed 3 bases at V and 5 bases at J, leaving 6 bases unmatched. The CDR3 is 15 amino acids. Germline CDR1 LNHNV, CDR2 YYDKDF (reference sequence). The CDR3 spells CATSRDDRGRTEAFF. CDR3 DNA: TGTGCCACCAGCAGGGATGACAGGGGGCGAACTGAAGCTTTCTTT.

This chain uses TRBV15 with TRBJ2-3; 15 bases fit TRBD2. V shed 3 bases, J shed 4 bases, and the junction held 14 bases outside the gene matches. This CDR3 spans 20 amino acids. Germline V gene lookup returns CDR1 LNHNV and CDR2 YYDKDF (reference sequence). The DNA for the CDR3 is TGTGCCACCAGCAGCCAAGAACCGGGACTAGCGGGGGGAACGTCAGATACGCAGTATTTT. Protein product: CATSSQEPGLAGGTSDTQYF.

This chain uses TRBV30 with TRBJ2-2; D possibly corresponds to TRBD1 (6 bases). The CDR3 consists of 13 residues. Germline CDR1 GTSNPN, CDR2 SVGIG (reference sequence). V was cut by 5 bases and J by 1 base, with 8 bases left in between. CDR3 coding DNA: TGTGCCTGGGCACAGGGGAACACCGGGGAGCTGTTTTTT. Its translation: CAWAQGNTGELFF. The full variable domain, completed using reference TRBV30 and TRBJ2-2, is SQTIHQWPATLVQPVGSPLSLECTVEGTSNPNLYWYRQAAGRGLQLLFYSVGIGQISSEVPQNLSASRPQDRQFILSSKKLLLSDSGFYLCAWAQGNTGELFFGEGSRLTVL.

The CDR3 here is CASSQDSGQGGQPQHF. The CDR3 nucleotides are TGCGCCAGCAGCCAAGATAGCGGACAGGGGGGACAGCCCCAGCATTTT. The J gene is TRBJ1-5, the V gene TRBV4-3, with 10 bases matching TRBD1. The CDR3 covers 16 residues. V lost 0 bases to trimming and J lost 7 bases; unmatched junction nucleotides: 6. Germline V gives CDR1 LGHNA, CDR2 YSLEER.

The chain is built from TRBV6-6 and TRBJ1-2; TRBD1 matches at 7 bases. The junction had 12 bases not matched to a gene; V was cut back by 5 bases and J by 6 bases. The germline V gene encodes CDR1 MNHNY and CDR2 SVGAGI (reference sequence). CDR3 length: 15 amino acids. The CDR3 loop is CASSPHGDRVNGYTF. CDR3 coding DNA: TGTGCCAGCAGTCCCCACGGAGACAGGGTCAATGGCTACACCTTC.

This sequence joins TRBV30 and TRBJ2-7; 8 bases are shared with TRBD1. V lost 2 bases, J lost 3 bases, and 9 bases stayed unmatched. The CDR3 covers 15 residues. Looked up from germline, CDR1 is GTSNPN and CDR2 is SVGIG (reference sequence). CDR3 residues: CAWSRPGTGDYEQYF. The CDR3, as DNA: TGTGCCTGGAGTCGGCCCGGGACAGGTGACTACGAGCAGTACTTC.

To note about this clone: Sequence at one end of the junction differs from germline and may be a read error. This chain uses TRBV18 with TRBJ2-3, with D perhaps TRBD1 (6 bases). The CDR3 is made up of 16 amino acids. Germline assignment: CDR1 KGHSH and CDR2 LQKENI. The CDR3 region is CASSPLPGQSTDTQYF. The CDR3 DNA reads TGTGCCAGCTCCCCACTCCCAGGACAGAGCACAGATACGCAGTATTTT.

J is TRBJ1-2 and V is TRBV28, with D maybe TRBD1 (6 bases). CDR1 is MDHEN, CDR2 SYDVKM, per germline. V lost 4 bases, J lost 8 bases, and 20 bases lay in between. There are 15 residues in the CDR3. The CDR3 loop is CASSYSGTLVEGYTF. The DNA for the CDR3 is TGTGCCAGCAGTTATTCCGGGACACTCGTTGAGGGCTACACCTTC.

This rearrangement joins TRBV7-2 to TRBJ2-7; D is possibly TRBD1 (6 bases). This CDR3 has 14 residues. V was shortened by 5 bases and J by 0 bases, with 11 bases between the two germline ends. Germline lookup yields CDR1 SGHTA and CDR2 FQGNSA. The CDR3 loop reads CASSADSSSYEQYF. The CDR3 DNA reads TGTGCCAGCAGCGCGGACAGTTCCTCCTACGAGCAGTACTTC.

In its sample, this clone was seen once. This rearrangement joins TRBV6-6 to TRBJ1-5; TRBD1 matches 7 bases. The CDR3 runs to 13 residues. The germline gives CDR1 MNHNY, CDR2 SVGAGI (reference sequence). With 7 bases clipped from V and 4 bases from J, the junction kept 4 bases outside the gene matches. CDR3 protein: CASTDRENQPQHF. CDR3 DNA sequence: TGTGCCAGCACCGACAGGGAGAATCAGCCCCAGCATTTT.

The V gene is TRBV28, the J gene TRBJ1-3; TRBD1 agrees at 9 bases. The CDR3 runs 15 residues. CDR1 and CDR2 (germline): MDHEN, SYDVKM. The J segment lost 7 bases and the V segment lost 5 bases, leaving 9 bases of the junction unmatched. CDR3 nucleotide sequence: TGTGCCAGCAGTATTCCGGGACAGGGTTTTAACACCATATATTTT. It yields the protein CASSIPGQGFNTIYF.

This clone was found once. The sample carries other DNA sequences with the same CDR3. V gene TRBV9 combines with J gene TRBJ1-3; D perhaps matches TRBD1 (5 bases). Trimming left V 4 bases short and J 2 bases short, with 10 bases between. The CDR3 covers 14 residues. The germline V gene has CDR1 SGDLS and CDR2 YYNGEE. CDR3 bases: TGTGCCAGCAGCCTCACAGGTGCTGGAAACACCATATATTTT. It codes for CASSLTGAGNTIYF.

This clone was seen just once. This rearrangement joins TRBV9 to TRBJ1-2, with 11 bases fitting TRBD1. The CDR3 contains 17 residues. The germline V gene encodes CDR1 SGDLS and CDR2 YYNGEE. J lost 6 bases, V lost 0 bases, and 10 bases had no gene match. The CDR3 loop reads CASSVGQGTGGKDGYTF. In DNA, the CDR3 is TGTGCCAGCAGCGTAGGTCAGGGGACAGGGGGAAAGGATGGCTACACCTTC.

The chain carries TRBV7-3 and TRBJ2-3, with 11 bases fitting TRBD2. V shed 2 bases, J shed 4 bases, and the junction held 5 bases outside the gene matches. The V gene's germline CDR1 is SGHTA and CDR2 FQGTGA. CDR3 size: 16 residues. The CDR3 nucleotides are TGTGCCAGCAGCTTATTTAGCGGGGGGGCACCAGATACGCAGTATTTT. This sequence encodes CASSLFSGGAPDTQYF.